This T cell receptor (beta chain) emerged from a study of CD8 T cells in Susac syndrome. Reverse transcription of about 0.45 to 1 ug RNA was performed with random hexamers. The CDR3 of TCR beta was amplified by immunoSEQ multiplex PCR across 54 Vbeta and 13 Jbeta. TCRdb used MiXCR to reprocess the immunoSEQ multiplex PCR reads, holding one entry per CDR3 protein. The sample includes around 180,000 distinct CDR3 sequences, approximately 95% of them seen just once. The CDR3 is 11 residues long. The ends were cut back, 4 bases at V and 8 bases at J, with 8 bases in the middle. CDR1 is SGHTA, CDR2 FQGNSA, per germline. Relapsing-remitting disease, either stable or active, was present in the multiple sclerosis controls, who were treatment-naive patients.

This TCR was recovered from a human donor with multiple sclerosis. Sample: CD4+ T cells from PBMCs. The chain uses TRBV7-2 and TRBJ1-1; D remains ambiguous. The DNA for the CDR3 is TGTGCCAGCAGCTCTACGCTGGAAGCTTTCTTT. It encodes CASSSTLEAFF.